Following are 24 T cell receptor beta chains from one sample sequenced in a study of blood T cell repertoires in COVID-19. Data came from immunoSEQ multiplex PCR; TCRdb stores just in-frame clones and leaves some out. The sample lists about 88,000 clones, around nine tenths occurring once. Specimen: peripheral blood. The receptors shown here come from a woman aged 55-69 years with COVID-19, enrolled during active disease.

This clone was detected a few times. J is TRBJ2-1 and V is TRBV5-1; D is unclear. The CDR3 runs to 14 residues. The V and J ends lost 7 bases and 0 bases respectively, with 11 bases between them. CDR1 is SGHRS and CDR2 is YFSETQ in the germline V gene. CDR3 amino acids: CASGLQDSYNEQFF. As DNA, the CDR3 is TGCGCCAGCGGCCTCCAAGACTCCTACAATGAGCAGTTCTTC.

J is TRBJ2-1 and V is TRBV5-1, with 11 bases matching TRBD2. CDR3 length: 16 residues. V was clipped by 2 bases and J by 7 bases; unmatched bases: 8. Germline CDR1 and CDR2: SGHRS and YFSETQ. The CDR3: CASSFVVSGGANEQFF. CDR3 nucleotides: TGCGCCAGCAGCTTCGTGGTTAGCGGGGGGGCAAATGAGCAGTTCTTC.

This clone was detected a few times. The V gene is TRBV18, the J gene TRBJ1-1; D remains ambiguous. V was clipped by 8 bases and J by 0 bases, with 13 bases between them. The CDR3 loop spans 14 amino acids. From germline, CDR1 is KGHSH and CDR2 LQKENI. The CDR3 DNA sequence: TGTGCCAGCACAGCCCTAGCCATGAACACTGAAGCTTTCTTT. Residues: CASTALAMNTEAFF.

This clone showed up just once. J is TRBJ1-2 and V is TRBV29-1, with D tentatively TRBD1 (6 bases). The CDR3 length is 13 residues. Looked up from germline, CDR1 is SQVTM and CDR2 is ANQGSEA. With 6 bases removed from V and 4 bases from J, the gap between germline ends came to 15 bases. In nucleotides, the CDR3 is TGCAGCGTCCGCTCACAGGGCCTCTATGGCTACACCTTC. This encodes CSVRSQGLYGYTF.

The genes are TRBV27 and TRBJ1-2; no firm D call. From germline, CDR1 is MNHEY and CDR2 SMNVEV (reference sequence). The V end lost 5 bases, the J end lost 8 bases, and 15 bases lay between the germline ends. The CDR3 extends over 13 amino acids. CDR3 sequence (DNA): TGTGCCAGCAGTCCCGGCAGGCCGGCGGGCTACACCTTC. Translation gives CASSPGRPAGYTF.

The CDR3 spells CASRLAGGSYEQYF. For the CDR3, the DNA is TGTGCCAGCAGGCTAGCGGGGGGTTCCTACGAGCAGTACTTC. The chain links TRBV4-2 to TRBJ2-7; 11 bases fit TRBD2. The CDR3 consists of 14 residues. V shed 6 bases, J shed 1 base, and the junction held 2 bases outside the gene matches. The germline gives CDR1 LGHNA, CDR2 YNFKEQ.

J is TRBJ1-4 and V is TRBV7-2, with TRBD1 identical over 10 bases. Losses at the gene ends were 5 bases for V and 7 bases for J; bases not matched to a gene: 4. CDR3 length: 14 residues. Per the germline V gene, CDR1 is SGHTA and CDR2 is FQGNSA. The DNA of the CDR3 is TGTGCCAGCAGCCAGGACAGGGGGGGTGAAAAACTGTTTTTT. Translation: CASSQDRGGEKLFF.

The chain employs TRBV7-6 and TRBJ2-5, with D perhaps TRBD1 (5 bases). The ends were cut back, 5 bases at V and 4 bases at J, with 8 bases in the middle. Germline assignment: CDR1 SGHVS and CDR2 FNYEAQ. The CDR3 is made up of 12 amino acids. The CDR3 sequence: CASSQGLETQYF. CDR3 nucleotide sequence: TGTGCCAGCAGCCAGGGTTTAGAGACCCAGTACTTC.

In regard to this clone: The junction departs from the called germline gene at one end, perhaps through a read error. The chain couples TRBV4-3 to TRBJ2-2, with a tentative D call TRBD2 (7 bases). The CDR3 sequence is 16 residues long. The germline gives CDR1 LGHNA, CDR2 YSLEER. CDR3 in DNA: TGCGCCAGCAGCCAAACTCAAGTCTCCCGGGGAGGGGGGCTGTTTTTT. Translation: CASSQTQVSRGGGLFF.

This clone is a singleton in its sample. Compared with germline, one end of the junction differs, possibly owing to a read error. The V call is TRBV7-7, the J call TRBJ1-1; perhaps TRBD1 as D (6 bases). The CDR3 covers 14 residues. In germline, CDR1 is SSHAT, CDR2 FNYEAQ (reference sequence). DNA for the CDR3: TGTGCTAGCAGCCTTAGGGGGTTGGTCACTGAAGCTTTCTTT. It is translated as CASSLRGLVTEAFF.

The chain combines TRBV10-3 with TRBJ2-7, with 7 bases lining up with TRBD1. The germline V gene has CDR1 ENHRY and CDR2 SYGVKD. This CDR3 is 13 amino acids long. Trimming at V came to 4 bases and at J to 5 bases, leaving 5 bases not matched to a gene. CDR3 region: CAISVTGFNEQYF. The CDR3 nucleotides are TGTGCCATCAGTGTGACAGGGTTCAACGAGCAGTACTTC.

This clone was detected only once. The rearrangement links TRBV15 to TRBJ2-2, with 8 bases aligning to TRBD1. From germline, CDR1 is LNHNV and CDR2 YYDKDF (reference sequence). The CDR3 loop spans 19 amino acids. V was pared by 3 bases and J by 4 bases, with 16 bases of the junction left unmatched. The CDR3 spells CATSRSPGQGQRGTGELFF. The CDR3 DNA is TGTGCCACCAGCAGGAGCCCTGGACAGGGCCAAAGGGGCACCGGGGAGCTGTTTTTT.

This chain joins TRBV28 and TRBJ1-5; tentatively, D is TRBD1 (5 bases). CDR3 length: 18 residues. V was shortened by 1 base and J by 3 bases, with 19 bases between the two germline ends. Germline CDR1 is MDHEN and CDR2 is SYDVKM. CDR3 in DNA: TGTGCCAGCAGTTTATCCCAGGGTTTAGGCACCATCAATCAGCCCCAGCATTTT. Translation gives CASSLSQGLGTINQPQHF.

CDR3 residues: CASAQGRAGANVLTF. As DNA, the CDR3 is TGTGCCAGTGCGCAGGGGCGGGCTGGGGCCAACGTCCTGACTTTC. The chain employs TRBV19 and TRBJ2-6; weak D call: TRBD1 (6 bases). V was pared by 8 bases and J by 2 bases, with 13 bases between. The germline V gene encodes CDR1 LNHDA and CDR2 SQIVND (reference sequence). The CDR3 consists of 15 residues.

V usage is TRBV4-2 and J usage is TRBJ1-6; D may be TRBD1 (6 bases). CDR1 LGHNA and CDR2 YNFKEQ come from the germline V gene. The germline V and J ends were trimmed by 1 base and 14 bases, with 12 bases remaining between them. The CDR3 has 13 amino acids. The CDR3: CASSQVGPGALHF. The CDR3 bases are TGTGCCAGCAGCCAAGTAGGGCCAGGGGCCCTCCACTTT.

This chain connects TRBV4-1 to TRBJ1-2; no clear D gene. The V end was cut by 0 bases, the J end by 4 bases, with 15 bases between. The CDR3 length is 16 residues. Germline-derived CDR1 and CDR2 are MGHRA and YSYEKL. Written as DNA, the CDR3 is TGCGCCAGCAGCCAAGAGTTGGTCGGGTGGCTCTATGGCTACACCTTC. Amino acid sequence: CASSQELVGWLYGYTF.

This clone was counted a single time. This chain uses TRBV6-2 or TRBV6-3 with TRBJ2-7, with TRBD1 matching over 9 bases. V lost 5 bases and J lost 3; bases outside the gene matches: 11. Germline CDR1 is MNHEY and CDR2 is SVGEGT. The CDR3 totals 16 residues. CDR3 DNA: TGTGCCAGCAGTAATCTCCGGGACAGGGCCAACTACGAGCAGTACTTC. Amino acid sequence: CASSNLRDRANYEQYF.

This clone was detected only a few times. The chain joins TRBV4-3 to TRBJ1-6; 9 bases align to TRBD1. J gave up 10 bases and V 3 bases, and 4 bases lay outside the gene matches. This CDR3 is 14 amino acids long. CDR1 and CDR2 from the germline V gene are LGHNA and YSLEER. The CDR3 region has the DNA TGCGCCAGCAGCCAGGGACAGGGTCTGTCACCCCTCCACTTT. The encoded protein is CASSQGQGLSPLHF.

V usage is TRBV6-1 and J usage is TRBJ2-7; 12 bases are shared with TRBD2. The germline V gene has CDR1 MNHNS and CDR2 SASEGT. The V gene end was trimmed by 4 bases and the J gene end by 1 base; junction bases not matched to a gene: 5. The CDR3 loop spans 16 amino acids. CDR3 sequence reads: CASSGQTSGGSYEQYF. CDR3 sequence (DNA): TGTGCCAGCAGTGGTCAGACTAGCGGGGGTTCCTACGAGCAGTACTTC.

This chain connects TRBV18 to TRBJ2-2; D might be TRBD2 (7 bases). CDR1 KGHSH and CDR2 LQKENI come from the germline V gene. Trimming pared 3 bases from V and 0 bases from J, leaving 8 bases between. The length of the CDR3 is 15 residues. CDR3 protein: CASSPGGPNTGELFF. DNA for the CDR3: TGTGCCAGCTCACCGGGGGGGCCGAACACCGGGGAGCTGTTTTTT.

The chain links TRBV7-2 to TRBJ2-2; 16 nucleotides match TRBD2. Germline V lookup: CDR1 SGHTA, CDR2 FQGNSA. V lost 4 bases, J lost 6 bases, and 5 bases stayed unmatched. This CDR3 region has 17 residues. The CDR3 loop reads CASSSGTSGGAAGELFF. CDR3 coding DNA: TGTGCCAGCAGCTCCGGGACTAGCGGGGGGGCCGCCGGGGAGCTGTTTTTT.

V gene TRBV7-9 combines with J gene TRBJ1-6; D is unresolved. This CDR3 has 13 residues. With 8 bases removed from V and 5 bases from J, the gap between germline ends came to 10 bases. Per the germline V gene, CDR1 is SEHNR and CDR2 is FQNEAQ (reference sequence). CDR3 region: CASAVFNNSPLHF. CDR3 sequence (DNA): TGTGCCAGCGCGGTATTTAATAATTCACCCCTCCACTTT.

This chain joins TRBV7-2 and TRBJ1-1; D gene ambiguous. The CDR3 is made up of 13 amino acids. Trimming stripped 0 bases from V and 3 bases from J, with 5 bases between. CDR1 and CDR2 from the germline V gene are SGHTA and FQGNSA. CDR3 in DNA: TGTGCCAGCAGCTTAGCTCTGTACACTGAAGCTTTCTTT. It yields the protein CASSLALYTEAFF.

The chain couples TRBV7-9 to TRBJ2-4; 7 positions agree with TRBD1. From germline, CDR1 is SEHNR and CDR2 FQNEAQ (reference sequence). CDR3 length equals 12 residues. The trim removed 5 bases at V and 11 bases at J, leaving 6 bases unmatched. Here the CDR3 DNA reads TGTGCCAGCAGCAGAACGGACAGGCTTCAGTACTTC. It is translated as CASSRTDRLQYF.